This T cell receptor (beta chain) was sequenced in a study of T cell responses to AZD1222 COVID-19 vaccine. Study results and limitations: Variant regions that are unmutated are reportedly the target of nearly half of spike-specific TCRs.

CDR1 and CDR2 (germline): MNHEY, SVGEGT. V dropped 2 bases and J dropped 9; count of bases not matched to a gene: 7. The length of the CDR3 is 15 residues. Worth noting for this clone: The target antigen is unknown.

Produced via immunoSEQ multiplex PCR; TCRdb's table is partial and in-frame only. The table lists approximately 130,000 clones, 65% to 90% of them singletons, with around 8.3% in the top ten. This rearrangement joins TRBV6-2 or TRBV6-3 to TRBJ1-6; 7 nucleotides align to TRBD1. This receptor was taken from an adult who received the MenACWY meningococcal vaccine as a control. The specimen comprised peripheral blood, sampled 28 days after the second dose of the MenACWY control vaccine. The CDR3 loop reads CASSYGTVLGSPLHF. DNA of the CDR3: TGTGCCAGCAGTTACGGGACAGTCCTTGGTTCACCCCTCCACTTT.